The T cell receptor beta chain under discussion was sequenced for a study of blood T cell repertoires in COVID-19. Whole-study context: Acute-phase and convalescent COVID-19 samples originated in the United States, Italy and Spain.

The germline gives CDR1 MNHEY, CDR2 SMNVEV (reference sequence). This CDR3 is built from 15 residues. Trimming removed 4 bases from V and 3 bases from J; junction bases left unmatched: 7. This clone has only a few counts. Profiled with immunoSEQ multiplex PCR; TCRdb holds only in-frame clones, not every one. This table holds 75,000 or so clones, roughly 89% found once. V and J are TRBV27 and TRBJ1-2, with 8 positions matching TRBD1. The receptor was isolated from a woman of 80 years or more with active or convalescent COVID-19. Sequenced input: peripheral blood. CDR3 coding DNA: TGTGCCAGCAGTTCCCCTCGACAGGGGTACTATGGCTACACCTTC. It codes for CASSSPRQGYYGYTF.